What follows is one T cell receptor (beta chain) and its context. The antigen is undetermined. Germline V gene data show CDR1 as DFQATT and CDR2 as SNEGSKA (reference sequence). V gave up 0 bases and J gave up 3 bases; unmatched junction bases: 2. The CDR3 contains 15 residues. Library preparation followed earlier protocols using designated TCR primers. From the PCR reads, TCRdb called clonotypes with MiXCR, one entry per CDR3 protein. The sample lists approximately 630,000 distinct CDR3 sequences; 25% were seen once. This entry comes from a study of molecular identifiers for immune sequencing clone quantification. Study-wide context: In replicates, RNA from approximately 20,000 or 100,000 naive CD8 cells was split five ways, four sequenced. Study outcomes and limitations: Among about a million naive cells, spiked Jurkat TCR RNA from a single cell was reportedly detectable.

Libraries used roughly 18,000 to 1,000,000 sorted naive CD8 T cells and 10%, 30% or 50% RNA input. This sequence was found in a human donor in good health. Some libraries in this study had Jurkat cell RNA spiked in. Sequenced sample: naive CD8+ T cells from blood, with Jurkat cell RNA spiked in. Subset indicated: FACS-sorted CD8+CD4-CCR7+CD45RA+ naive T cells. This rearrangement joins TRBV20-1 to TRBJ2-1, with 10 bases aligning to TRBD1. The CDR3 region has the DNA TGCAGTGCTAGAGACCGGGACAGGGGCTACAATGAGCAGTTCTTC. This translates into CSARDRDRGYNEQFF.